Listed below are T cell receptor beta chains from one sample, sequenced in a study of cytomegalovirus exposure and HLA in healthy donors. The repertoire was sequenced with immunoSEQ multiplex PCR; TCRdb's copy has only in-frame clones and lacks some. The sample lists some 120,000 clones, around three quarters occurring once. The sample comprised PBMCs. The receptor set was obtained from a woman aged 45 to 65 in good health and CMV-seronegative. Each CDR3 is given with its conserved first and last residue. A D gene is named only where the DNA matches it firmly. Clone size, where shown, is once, few, many, or a class for clones that have expanded.

v_gene: TRBV27
d_gene: TRBD2
j_gene: TRBJ2-1
abundance: -
CDR3nt: TGTGCCAGCAGTAGACAGGAACGGGGACTAGCGATACACAATGAGCAGTTCTTC
CDR3aa: CASSRQERGLAIHNEQFF

v_gene: TRBV27
d_gene: TRBD1
j_gene: TRBJ2-7
abundance: few
CDR3nt: TGTGCCAGCAGTCGACAGGGGTTCTACGAGCAGTACTTC
CDR3aa: CASSRQGFYEQYF

v_gene: TRBV7-8
d_gene: TRBD2
j_gene: TRBJ2-2
abundance: -
CDR3nt: TGTGCCAGCAGCCAAACCAACAGCGGGACGACAATGGCCGGGGAGCTGTTTTTT
CDR3aa: CASSQTNSGTTMAGELFF

v_gene: TRBV5-4
d_gene: TRBD2
j_gene: TRBJ2-1
abundance: -
CDR3nt: TGTGCCAGCAGCTTGGGTAGCGGGGTCTACAATGAGCAGTTCTTC
CDR3aa: CASSLGSGVYNEQFF

v_gene: TRBV6-5
d_gene: -
j_gene: TRBJ2-1
abundance: -
CDR3nt: TGTGCCAGCAGCACCGGGACTCTCTTCGATGAGCAGTTCTTC
CDR3aa: CASSTGTLFDEQFF

v_gene: TRBV28
d_gene: TRBD1
j_gene: TRBJ1-3
abundance: -
CDR3nt: TGTGCCAGCAGAAGTTGGACAGGTTCTGGAAACACCATATATTTT
CDR3aa: CASRSWTGSGNTIYF

v_gene: TRBV5-6
d_gene: -
j_gene: TRBJ2-1
abundance: -
CDR3nt: TGTGCCAGCAGACGGGGAGGGGGGGGAGAGCAGTTCTTC
CDR3aa: CASRRGGGGEQFF

v_gene: TRBV28
d_gene: TRBD2
j_gene: TRBJ2-2
abundance: once
CDR3nt: TGTGCCAGCAGTTTAGCACTAGCGGGAGGGACCGGGGAGCTGTTTTTT
CDR3aa: CASSLALAGGTGELFF

v_gene: TRBV5-5
d_gene: TRBD1
j_gene: TRBJ2-2
abundance: once
CDR3nt: TGTGCCAGCAGCTTGGTAGGGACAGAGACGAACGGGGAGCTGTTTTTT
CDR3aa: CASSLVGTETNGELFF

v_gene: TRBV4-2
d_gene: TRBD1
j_gene: TRBJ1-5
abundance: once
CDR3nt: TGTGCCAGCAGCCAGAACTCGGACAGGGCCAGCCAGCCCCAGCATTTT
CDR3aa: CASSQNSDRASQPQHF

v_gene: TRBV7-2
d_gene: TRBD1
j_gene: TRBJ1-4
abundance: -
CDR3nt: TGTGCCAGCAGCTCTCCGGGACAGCTAAATGAAAAACTGTTTTTT
CDR3aa: CASSSPGQLNEKLFF

v_gene: TRBV5-1
d_gene: -
j_gene: TRBJ1-3
abundance: once
CDR3nt: TGCGCCAGCAGCTTGGCCGGTGACAGCTCTGGAAACACCATATATTTT
CDR3aa: CASSLAGDSSGNTIYF

v_gene: TRBV7-9
d_gene: -
j_gene: TRBJ1-1
abundance: -
CDR3nt: TGTTCCAGCAGCTCTTACACGAACACTGAAGCTTTCTTT
CDR3aa: CSSSSYTNTEAFF

v_gene: TRBV5-5
d_gene: -
j_gene: TRBJ2-7
abundance: -
CDR3nt: TGTGCCAGCAGCTTGGGATCAGGACTTGAGCAGTACTTC
CDR3aa: CASSLGSGLEQYF

v_gene: TRBV19
d_gene: TRBD1
j_gene: TRBJ1-5
abundance: -
CDR3nt: TGTGCCAGTAGCGACCGGCAGGGGGGAAGCGAGATCCATCAGCCCCAGCATTTT
CDR3aa: CASSDRQGGSEIHQPQHF

v_gene: TRBV28
d_gene: TRBD1
j_gene: TRBJ1-1
abundance: -
CDR3nt: TGTGCCAGCAGTTTCCCTCTAGGACAGGCTGGTGAAGCTTTCTTT
CDR3aa: CASSFPLGQAGEAFF

v_gene: TRBV5-6
d_gene: TRBD2
j_gene: TRBJ2-1
abundance: medium-sized
CDR3nt: TGTGCCAGCAGCTTGGCTAGCGGGGACCCCATCTACAATGAGCAGTTCTTC
CDR3aa: CASSLASGDPIYNEQFF

v_gene: TRBV18
d_gene: TRBD2
j_gene: TRBJ2-1
abundance: -
CDR3nt: TGTGCCAGCTCCTGGGGGACTAGCGGCCAGTACAATGAGCAGTTCTTC
CDR3aa: CASSWGTSGQYNEQFF

v_gene: TRBV5-6
d_gene: -
j_gene: TRBJ2-4
abundance: -
CDR3nt: TGTGCCAGCAGCTTGGGGGCTATGGAACCATCCAAAAACATTCAGTACTTC
CDR3aa: CASSLGAMEPSKNIQYF

v_gene: TRBV25-1
d_gene: -
j_gene: TRBJ2-3
abundance: -
CDR3nt: TGTGCCAGCAGTCGAAGGGAGGCTAATACGCAGTATTTT
CDR3aa: CASSRREANTQYF

v_gene: TRBV28
d_gene: TRBD2
j_gene: TRBJ2-3
abundance: -
CDR3nt: TGTGCCAGCAGGTCCAGTAGCGGGAGACAGGGCACAGATACGCAGTATTTT
CDR3aa: CASRSSSGRQGTDTQYF

v_gene: TRBV15
d_gene: TRBD2
j_gene: TRBJ2-1
abundance: -
CDR3nt: TGTGCCACCAGCCGAATCCTAGCGGGAGGGGACAATGAGCAGTTCTTC
CDR3aa: CATSRILAGGDNEQFF

v_gene: TRBV7-3
d_gene: -
j_gene: TRBJ2-5
abundance: -
CDR3nt: TGTGCCAGCAGCTTGTTACTAAGCGATCTCAAGCAGTACTTC
CDR3aa: CASSLLLSDLKQYF

v_gene: TRBV7-9
d_gene: TRBD1
j_gene: TRBJ1-4
abundance: -
CDR3nt: TGTTCCAGCAGCTTTGGGACAGAACTGTTTTTT
CDR3aa: CSSSFGTELFF

v_gene: TRBV9
d_gene: TRBD2
j_gene: TRBJ2-7
abundance: -
CDR3nt: TGTGCCAGCAGCGCCGACGGACTAGCGGCCTCCTACGAGCAGTACTTC
CDR3aa: CASSADGLAASYEQYF

v_gene: TRBV5-6
d_gene: -
j_gene: TRBJ1-6
abundance: -
CDR3nt: TGTGCCAGCACGGCGGGGAGCTCCTATAATTCACCCCTCCACTTT
CDR3aa: CASTAGSSYNSPLHF

v_gene: TRBV5-1
d_gene: TRBD1
j_gene: TRBJ1-4
abundance: few
CDR3nt: TGCGCCAGCAGCGCGGGACAGGGAGGTGAAAAACTGTTTTTT
CDR3aa: CASSAGQGGEKLFF

v_gene: TRBV7-2
d_gene: TRBD1
j_gene: TRBJ2-2
abundance: -
CDR3nt: TGTGCCAGCAGCTCGACAGGGGGCAAGTCCGGGGAGCTGTTTTTT
CDR3aa: CASSSTGGKSGELFF

v_gene: TRBV2
d_gene: TRBD1
j_gene: TRBJ2-5
abundance: -
CDR3nt: TGTGCCAGCAGCGGACAGACAGGGCGGGTTGAGACCCAGTACTTC
CDR3aa: CASSGQTGRVETQYF

v_gene: TRBV28
d_gene: -
j_gene: TRBJ1-5
abundance: -
CDR3nt: TGTGCCCTAAGAGGGCAGGGGAGCAATCAGCCCCAGCATTTT
CDR3aa: CALRGQGSNQPQHF

v_gene: TRBV11-3
d_gene: -
j_gene: TRBJ1-1
abundance: -
CDR3nt: TGTGCCAGCAGCCCCCGCATGACAAACCTGAACACTGAAGCTTTCTTT
CDR3aa: CASSPRMTNLNTEAFF

v_gene: TRBV7-2
d_gene: -
j_gene: TRBJ1-2
abundance: -
CDR3nt: TGTGCCAGCAGCGGAGGTTCCTATGGCTACACCTTC
CDR3aa: CASSGGSYGYTF

v_gene: TRBV11-3
d_gene: TRBD1
j_gene: TRBJ1-6
abundance: -
CDR3nt: TGTGCCAGCAGCAACCGGGACAGTAATTCACCCCTCCACTTT
CDR3aa: CASSNRDSNSPLHF

v_gene: TRBV28
d_gene: -
j_gene: TRBJ1-1
abundance: once
CDR3nt: TGTGCCAGCAGTCCGGGGACACGGAACACTGAAGCTTTCTTT
CDR3aa: CASSPGTRNTEAFF

v_gene: TRBV7-2
d_gene: TRBD2
j_gene: TRBJ2-1
abundance: -
CDR3nt: TGTGCCAGCAGCTTAGCGCCGGCTAGCGGGAGATTTGAGCAGTTCTTC
CDR3aa: CASSLAPASGRFEQFF

v_gene: TRBV19
d_gene: TRBD2
j_gene: TRBJ2-7
abundance: -
CDR3nt: TGTGCCAGTAGTATAGCTAGCGGGAGAACCTACGGGCAGTACTTC
CDR3aa: CASSIASGRTYGQYF

v_gene: TRBV27
d_gene: -
j_gene: TRBJ2-5
abundance: -
CDR3nt: TGTGCCAGCAGTTTGCGTGGAGAGACCCAGTACTTC
CDR3aa: CASSLRGETQYF

v_gene: TRBV27
d_gene: TRBD2
j_gene: TRBJ2-7
abundance: few
CDR3nt: TGTGCCAGCAGTTTAGGGCCGGGGGGGACGCTCTACGAGCAGTACTTC
CDR3aa: CASSLGPGGTLYEQYF

v_gene: TRBV28
d_gene: -
j_gene: TRBJ1-2
abundance: -
CDR3nt: TGTGCCAGCAGGCCGCCCGGGGGGGCTCTGAGCTATGGCTACACCTTC
CDR3aa: CASRPPGGALSYGYTF

v_gene: TRBV30
d_gene: TRBD2
j_gene: TRBJ2-1
abundance: -
CDR3nt: TGTGCCTGGAACCAGGGACTAGCGGGAGGGCCGTATGAGCAGTTCTTC
CDR3aa: CAWNQGLAGGPYEQFF